These T cell receptor beta chains were read from a single sample in a study of blood T cell repertoires in COVID-19. Sequencing was performed with immunoSEQ multiplex PCR; in TCRdb, only in-frame clones are kept and a portion is missing. The table lists 120,000 or so clones, about nine tenths of them singletons. The sequenced material came from peripheral blood. These TCRs come from a man in his fifties with active COVID-19. Each CDR3 is given with its conserved first and last residue. A D gene is named only where the DNA matches it firmly. For some rows the clone size is stated as once, few or many, or as a class when expanded; others skip it.

abundance	d_gene	v_gene	j_gene	CDR3aa	CDR3nt
.	TRBD1	TRBV12-3/TRBV12-4	TRBJ1-2	CASRLGQGDGYTF	TGTGCCAGCAGACTAGGACAGGGGGATGGCTACACCTTC
.	.	TRBV6-5	TRBJ1-3	CASSVRQDSGNTIYF	TGTGCCAGCAGCGTAAGACAGGACTCTGGAAACACCATATATTTT
.	.	TRBV18	TRBJ2-5	CASSPPSGQGKRETQYF	TGTGCCAGCTCACCACCTTCGGGGCAGGGGAAACGGGAGACCCAGTACTTC
.	TRBD2	TRBV14	TRBJ2-3	CASSKRSGIGDTQYF	TGTGCCAGCAGCAAACGTAGCGGGATAGGAGATACGCAGTATTTT
.	.	TRBV7-7	TRBJ2-3	CASSPWTGDGTDTQYF	TGTGCCAGCAGCCCTTGGACGGGGGATGGGACAGATACGCAGTATTTT
.	TRBD2	TRBV11-2	TRBJ2-2	CASSSLREGRNTGELFF	TGTGCCAGCAGCTCGTTGCGGGAGGGGCGGAACACCGGGGAGCTGTTTTTT
.	.	TRBV4-1	TRBJ1-5	CASSQGGGLNQPQHF	TGCGCCAGCAGCCAAGGGGGGGGGTTGAATCAGCCCCAGCATTTT
.	TRBD2	TRBV15	TRBJ2-3	CATSRGGGGATDTQYF	TGTGCCACCAGCAGAGGTGGCGGGGGGGCAACAGATACGCAGTATTTT
.	.	TRBV20-1	TRBJ2-3	CSASVGRAISSTDTQYF	TGCAGTGCTAGTGTCGGCAGGGCAATCTCTAGCACAGATACGCAGTATTTT
once	.	TRBV10-3	TRBJ2-1	CAISGTLDEQFF	TGTGCCATCAGCGGGACTCTGGATGAGCAGTTCTTC
.	.	TRBV5-5	TRBJ1-1	CASSLVVSEGEAFF	TGTGCCAGCAGCTTGGTGGTTAGTGAGGGTGAAGCTTTCTTT
.	.	TRBV6-5	TRBJ2-1	CASSRTGFDDNEQFF	TGTGCCAGCAGTCGAACAGGGTTTGACGACAATGAGCAGTTCTTC
once	TRBD1	TRBV7-9	TRBJ1-4	CAGRTGNNEKLFF	TGTGCCGGGAGGACAGGGAATAATGAAAAACTGTTTTTT
.	TRBD1	TRBV10-2	TRBJ1-1	CASSKPGQYEAFF	TGCGCCAGCAGTAAACCGGGACAGTATGAAGCTTTCTTT
.	.	TRBV5-6	TRBJ1-5	CASSYRGSDSNQPQHF	TGTGCCAGCAGCTACCGGGGGAGTGATAGCAATCAGCCCCAGCATTTT
.	TRBD2	TRBV19	TRBJ2-1	CASSIGTSKDNEQFF	TGTGCCAGTAGTATCGGGACTAGCAAGGACAATGAGCAGTTCTTC
.	.	TRBV5-4	TRBJ2-5	CASSFEGGKVETQYF	TGTGCCAGCAGCTTCGAGGGCGGCAAGGTAGAGACCCAGTACTTC
.	.	TRBV18	TRBJ2-2	CASSPYTGANTGELFF	TGTGCCAGCTCACCATATACAGGAGCGAACACCGGGGAGCTGTTTTTT
.	.	TRBV10-3	TRBJ1-2	CAISESTDNYGYTF	TGTGCCATCAGTGAATCGACAGATAACTATGGCTACACCTTC
.	.	TRBV6-6	TRBJ1-3	CASSPYSDYSGNTIYF	TGTGCCAGCAGCCCTTACTCGGACTATTCCGGAAACACCATATATTTT
.	TRBD2	TRBV28	TRBJ2-5	CASSLSGVETQYF	TGTGCCAGCAGTTTAAGCGGGGTGGAGACCCAGTACTTC
.	TRBD2	TRBV19	TRBJ2-4	CASSGEGKNIQYF	TGTGCCAGCTCCGGGGAGGGAAAAAACATTCAGTACTTC
.	TRBD1	TRBV25-1	TRBJ1-2	CASRKTGGGYTF	TGTGCCAGCAGGAAGACAGGGGGTGGCTACACCTTC
.	.	TRBV9	TRBJ1-2	CASSPTDNPLGYGYTF	TGTGCCAGCAGCCCGACGGACAATCCCCTGGGCTATGGCTACACCTTC
.	TRBD1	TRBV15	TRBJ2-1	CATSREGRTGSRGEQFF	TGTGCCACCAGCAGAGAGGGCAGGACAGGGAGTCGGGGAGAGCAGTTCTTC
.	TRBD1	TRBV5-4	TRBJ2-5	CAFHRVGQGEETQYF	TGTGCCTTCCACCGTGTTGGACAGGGGGAAGAGACCCAGTACTTC
.	TRBD1	TRBV4-1	TRBJ2-6	CASGSGTGSSGANVLTF	TGCGCCAGCGGCTCCGGGACAGGTAGTTCTGGGGCCAACGTCCTGACTTTC
.	.	TRBV5-1	TRBJ1-6	CASSPWQQGRSPLHF	TGCGCCAGCAGCCCATGGCAACAGGGTCGTTCACCCCTCCACTTT
.	TRBD2	TRBV5-1	TRBJ2-1	CASSLVSGSSYNEQFF	TGCGCCAGCAGCTTGGTTAGCGGGAGCTCCTACAATGAGCAGTTCTTC
.	.	TRBV5-1	TRBJ2-3	CASSLKGASTDTQYF	TGCGCCAGCAGCTTGAAAGGGGCTAGCACAGATACGCAGTATTTT
many	.	TRBV9	TRBJ1-3	CASSVGQGLSGNTIYF	TGTGCCAGCAGCGTAGGTCAGGGGCTGAGCGGAAACACCATATATTTT
.	TRBD1	TRBV18	TRBJ1-1	CASSPPQGVRTEAFF	TGTGCCAGCTCACCACCGCAGGGGGTCCGCACTGAAGCTTTCTTT
.	.	TRBV18	TRBJ1-2	CASSPGEALRGYTF	TGTGCCAGCTCACCGGGGGAGGCGTTGCGTGGCTACACCTTC
.	.	TRBV7-8	TRBJ1-5	CASSLGGGEQPQHF	TGTGCCAGCAGCTTAGGGGGCGGTGAGCAGCCCCAGCATTTT
.	.	TRBV9	TRBJ2-5	CASSVGDGGETQYF	TGTGCCAGCAGCGTAGGGGACGGGGGAGAGACCCAGTACTTC
.	.	TRBV12-3/TRBV12-4	TRBJ1-5	CASRNPNQPQHF	TGTGCCAGCAGAAATCCGAATCAGCCCCAGCATTTT
once	.	TRBV25-1	TRBJ2-6	CASSELTAGANVLTF	TGTGCCAGCAGTGAATTGACAGCTGGGGCCAACGTCCTGACTTTC
once	.	TRBV4-1	TRBJ2-3	CASSQVSTAPDTQYF	TGCGCCAGCAGCCAAGTCTCGACAGCCCCTGATACGCAGTATTTT
.	TRBD2	TRBV5-4	TRBJ2-5	CASSQRLTLGLAGDETQYF	TGTGCCAGCAGCCAAAGACTAACTCTGGGACTAGCGGGGGACGAGACCCAGTACTTC
.	.	TRBV24-1	TRBJ1-5	CATSDLWGGNQPQHF	TGTGCCACCAGTGATTTGTGGGGGGGCAATCAGCCCCAGCATTTT
.	.	TRBV11-2	TRBJ2-4	CASSPQTALLAKNIQYF	TGTGCCAGCAGCCCCCAGACAGCCTTACTAGCCAAAAACATTCAGTACTTC
.	TRBD1	TRBV18	TRBJ1-1	CASSPPGQLMNTEAFF	TGTGCCAGCTCACCACCGGGACAGCTTATGAACACTGAAGCTTTCTTT
.	TRBD1	TRBV7-9	TRBJ2-7	CASSPPQGPEQYF	TGTGCCAGCAGCCCGCCACAGGGGCCCGAGCAGTACTTC
.	TRBD2	TRBV9	TRBJ2-1	CASSAGTSGDYNEQFF	TGTGCCAGCAGCGCGGGGACTAGCGGGGACTACAATGAGCAGTTCTTC
.	.	TRBV11-3	TRBJ2-3	CASSLAGPSNTQYF	TGTGCCAGCAGCTTGGCGGGGCCTTCCAATACGCAGTATTTT
.	.	TRBV3-1/TRBV3-2	TRBJ1-2	CASSSLLGYTF	TGTGCCAGCAGTAGCTTGCTTGGCTACACCTTC